This T cell receptor beta chain was recovered during a study of shared clonotypes between healthy human individuals. The CDR3 length is 14 residues. Trimming left V 0 bases short and J 6 bases short, with 10 bases between. Looked up from germline, CDR1 is SGHTA and CDR2 is FQGNSA. Every subset's genomic DNA went evenly onto several immunoSEQ plates. The protocol was immunoSEQ multiplex PCR, while the TCRdb copy is restricted to in-frame clones and leaves out a portion. The table lists approximately 2.3 million clones, approximately 93% of them singletons, with 0.3% to 0.4% in the top ten. Study-wide results and caveats: Some naive CD4 clonotypes, around 5%, turned up in common across four donors. Relative to clonotypes present in all four donors, those not shared had lower generation probabilities. Rarefaction demonstrated incomplete sorted-subset sequencing despite large depth.

Details on this clone: Its antigen is as yet unknown.

The rearrangement links TRBV7-2 to TRBJ2-3; D is uncertain. This clonotype was obtained from a man between 18 and 35 years old in good health. Some clones in this sample may be carry-over from other donors' samples. Material for sequencing was naive CD4+ T cells from PBMCs. As for subset: CD45RA+ positively selected. The CDR3 spells CASSLAPQLDTQYF. As DNA, the CDR3 is TGTGCCAGCAGCTTAGCCCCCCAGCTCGATACGCAGTATTTT. Together with reference TRBV7-2 and TRBJ2-3, the CDR3 gives the full variable domain: GAGVSQSPSNKVTEKGKDVELRCDPISGHTALYWYRQSLGQGLEFLIYFQGNSAPDKSGLPSDRFSAERTGGSVSTLTIQRTQQEDSAVYLCASSLAPQLDTQYFGPGTRLTVL.